The T cell receptor beta chain described here comes from a study of shared clonotypes between healthy human individuals. The protocol was immunoSEQ multiplex PCR, while the TCRdb copy is restricted to in-frame clones and leaves out a portion. Counted here are 180,000 or so clones, approximately 92% occurring once; the ten biggest clones make up more than 0.06%. V lost 4 bases, J lost 6 bases, and 19 bases lay in between. Germline CDR1 is LNHDA and CDR2 is SQIVND (reference sequence). The CDR3 is 15 amino acids. This TCR derives from a woman aged 25 to 39 in good health. The chain couples TRBV19 to TRBJ2-7, with D possibly TRBD2 on 6 matching bases. The specimen sequenced was naive CD4+ T cells sorted from blood. The subset here: CD45RA+ positively selected. The CDR3 region has the DNA TGTGCCAGTAGTACTCTTGGTGGAGGGGTCGGCGAGCAGTACTTC. It is translated as CASSTLGGGVGEQYF.